One sample yielded the 11 T cell receptor beta chains listed below, sequenced in a study of cytomegalovirus exposure and HLA in healthy donors listed by TCRdb under 2017. Library method: the immunoSEQ multiplex PCR assay. For the multiplex PCR, a mixture combining 60 forward primers for TCR Vbeta segments and 13 reverse primers for TCR Jbeta segments was used. TCRdb obtained this table from immuneACCESS and retained in-frame rearrangements with V and J assigned. These tables miss some clones; where compared with another copy, unresolved V genes account for less than half of the shortfall, and the remainder is unexplained. The table for this sample lists approximately 73,000 clones; 60% to 70% of them were counted only once. 5.7% of the sample comes from the top ten. The sample was PBMCs. These receptors were collected from a man aged 25 to 40 in good health and CMV-seropositive.

The rearrangement links TRBV2 to TRBJ2-2; D is uncertain. V lost 1 base and J lost 4, with 10 bases in between. This CDR3 contains 15 residues. The germline V gene encodes CDR1 SNHLY and CDR2 FYNNEI. The CDR3 bases are TGTGCCAGCAGTGAAGGAGGAACCCGCACCGGGGAGCTGTTTTTT. It encodes CASSEGGTRTGELFF.

The chain uses TRBV6-5 and TRBJ1-2; 9 bases agree with TRBD1. Germline assignment: CDR1 MNHEY and CDR2 SVGAGI. This CDR3 spans 15 amino acids. V shed 6 bases and J 2 bases; nucleotides not matched to a gene: 7. CDR3 nucleotides: TGTGCCAGCAGCCGAGGGGACAGGGCGAACTATGGCTACACCTTC. It is translated as CASSRGDRANYGYTF.

The chain employs TRBV2 and TRBJ1-5; a weak D match, TRBD1 (6 bases). The V gene's germline CDR1 is SNHLY and CDR2 FYNNEI. The V and J ends lost 5 bases and 4 bases respectively, with 9 bases between them. The CDR3 extends over 13 amino acids. The CDR3 protein is CASSWTANQPQHF. The CDR3 DNA sequence: TGTGCCAGCAGTTGGACAGCAAATCAGCCCCAGCATTTT.

This chain joins TRBV7-9 and TRBJ1-4; no reliable D call. Germline CDR1 SEHNR, CDR2 FQNEAQ (reference sequence). Trimming left V 3 bases short and J 10 bases short, with 15 bases between. The CDR3 length is 14 residues. CDR3 loop: CASSLLEVEGKLFF. As DNA, the CDR3 is TGTGCCAGCAGCTTGTTGGAGGTCGAGGGAAAACTGTTTTTT.

The V and J genes are TRBV6-1 and TRBJ2-2, with 11 nucleotides matching TRBD2. The CDR3 runs to 17 residues. Germline values: CDR1 MNHNS, CDR2 SASEGT. J lost 1 base, V lost 4 bases, and 5 bases had no gene match. CDR3 DNA sequence: TGTGCCAGCAGTGCCCTAGCGGGGGGTTGGAACACCGGGGAGCTGTTTTTT. Amino acids: CASSALAGGWNTGELFF.

J is TRBJ2-5 and V is TRBV4-1; TRBD1 might be the D (6 bases). From germline, CDR1 is MGHRA and CDR2 YSYEKL. CDR3 length equals 15 residues. Between the trimmed V and J ends, which lost 5 bases and 7 bases, there was a span of 20 bases. In DNA form, the CDR3 reads TGCGCCAGCAGCTTGGAGACAGGTGCCGTGGTGACCCAGTACTTC. Protein: CASSLETGAVVTQYF.

The CDR3 nucleotides read TGTGCCAGCAGTCCTCCCGGACTGCTCTATGGCTACACCTTC. Amino acids: CASSPPGLLYGYTF. J is TRBJ1-2 and V is TRBV27; D is unresolved. With 5 bases removed from V and 4 bases from J, the gap between germline ends came to 14 bases. The CDR3 sequence is 14 residues long. Per the germline V gene, CDR1 is MNHEY and CDR2 is SMNVEV (reference sequence).

The rearrangement uses TRBV6-4 and TRBJ2-6; 8 nucleotides align to TRBD1. The CDR3 contains 16 residues. J lost 0 bases, V lost 4 bases, and 2 bases had no gene match. The V gene's germline CDR1 is MRHNA and CDR2 SNTAGT. The CDR3 DNA reads as TGTGCCAGCAGTGGCCAGGGGGCCTCTGGGGCCAACGTCCTGACTTTC. Its translation is CASSGQGASGANVLTF.

This clone was found a few times. The J gene is TRBJ2-3, the V gene TRBV5-1; a possible D gene is TRBD2 (6 bases). V lost 5 bases, J lost 2 bases, and 21 bases lay in between. The germline gives CDR1 SGHRS, CDR2 YFSETQ. The CDR3 has 17 amino acids. This chain's CDR3 is CASSQRGGGEITDTQYF. The CDR3 DNA follows: TGCGCCAGCAGTCAGAGGGGCGGAGGGGAAATCACAGATACGCAGTATTTT.

The chain combines TRBV19 with TRBJ2-3, with 7 positions matching TRBD2. This CDR3 is built from 15 residues. Germline CDR1 is LNHDA and CDR2 is SQIVND (reference sequence). The V and J ends lost 6 bases and 3 bases, in that order; junction bases with no gene match: 9. CDR3 DNA sequence: TGTGCCAGTAGCAGGACTAGGACCGAAACAGATACGCAGTATTTT. It is translated as CASSRTRTETDTQYF.

The chain combines TRBV6-5 with TRBJ1-5; D is undetermined. The V gene lost 4 bases and the J gene lost 5 bases, with 12 bases spanning the gap. Germline lookup yields CDR1 MNHEY and CDR2 SVGAGI. CDR3 length equals 14 residues. CDR3 sequence reads: CASSSRRVDQPQHF. In DNA form, the CDR3 reads TGTGCCAGCAGTTCCAGGCGGGTGGATCAGCCCCAGCATTTT.